Following are 26 T cell receptor beta chains from one sample sequenced in a study of T cell repertoires in cytomegalovirus infection. These TCRs' antigens remain unknown. TCRdb called the reads again in MiXCR, with one record for every CDR3 protein. The top ten clones hold roughly a sixth of a sample with about half a million distinct CDR3 sequences, around 30% of them seen once. Sequencing used cultured PBMCs, obtained from culture after CMV antigen stimulation. These TCRs come from a human donor in good health (CMV status not recorded). Some clones in this sample may be carry-over from other donors' samples.

This clonotype was counted at least ten times. The chain combines TRBV7-8 with TRBJ1-1, with D tentatively TRBD1 (5 bases). The V and J ends lost 1 base and 8 bases respectively, with 14 bases between them. CDR3 length: 14 amino acids. Germline V CDR1 and CDR2: SGHVS, FQNEAQ. The CDR3 protein is CASSLGSRQTEAFF. The DNA for the CDR3 is TGTGCCAGCAGCTTAGGTTCTCGACAGACCGAAGCTTTCTTT. The entire variable domain, with the rest obtained from reference TRBV7-8 and TRBJ1-1, is as follows: GAGVSQSPRYKVAKRGQDVALRCDPISGHVSLFWYQQALGQGPEFLTYFQNEAQLDKSGLPSDRFFAERPEGSVSTLKIQRTQQEDSAVYLCASSLGSRQTEAFFGQGTRLTVV.

The chain uses TRBV5-4 and TRBJ2-5; D might be TRBD1 or TRBD2, each matching 6 bases. Per germline, CDR1 SGHNT and CDR2 YYREEE (reference sequence). The CDR3 runs 15 residues. V was pared by 4 bases and J by 5 bases, with 18 bases between. CDR3 coding DNA: TGTGCCAGCAGCGGCAAGTCCGGGGGCGGGGAGACCCAGTACTTC. Its protein is CASSGKSGGGETQYF.

The CDR3 sequence: CASSRPPGTVNTEAFF. For the CDR3, the DNA is TGCGCCAGCAGCCGTCCGCCGGGGACAGTAAACACTGAAGCTTTCTTT. The J gene is TRBJ1-1, the V gene TRBV4-1, with TRBD1 identical over 7 bases. Trimming at V came to 4 bases and at J to 2 bases, leaving 10 bases not matched to a gene. The CDR3 runs to 16 residues. Germline V CDR1 and CDR2: MGHRA, YSYEKL.

In regard to this clonotype: A read error may produce the germline difference seen at one junction end. The chain recombines TRBV19 with TRBJ2-1; D unclear. CDR3 length: 15 amino acids. From germline, CDR1 is LNHDA and CDR2 SQIVND (reference sequence). This chain's CDR3 is CASSIGGPVYNEQFF. In DNA form, the CDR3 reads TGTGCCAGTAGCATAGGCGGACCGGTCTACAATGAGCAGTTCTTC.

This clonotype has ten or more counts. This chain joins TRBV12-3 or TRBV12-4 and TRBJ2-4, with 7 bases identical to TRBD2. The CDR3 contains 18 residues. Trimming took 2 bases from V and 1 from J; bases not matched to a gene: 11. The CDR3 reads CASSLMSWREMAKNIQYF. Written as DNA, the CDR3 is TGTGCCAGCAGTTTAATGTCGTGGCGGGAGATGGCCAAAAACATTCAGTACTTC.

V usage is TRBV6-6 and J usage is TRBJ1-5; D is undetermined. The CDR3 is made up of 16 amino acids. Germline V gene lookup returns CDR1 MNHNY and CDR2 SVGAGI (reference sequence). Trimming took off 6 bases at V and 0 bases at J, with 15 bases between the two ends. CDR3 sequence: CASSLRQTYSNQPQHF. Here the CDR3 DNA reads TGTGCCAGCAGCCTTCGGCAAACCTATAGCAATCAGCCCCAGCATTTT.

The chain recombines TRBV14 with TRBJ2-3; TRBD2 matches at 7 bases. Germline V gene data show CDR1 as SGHDN and CDR2 as FVKESK. CDR3 size: 15 residues. The ends lost 7 bases at V and 5 bases at J; junction bases unmatched: 12. The CDR3 here is CASNPRAGVKDTQYF. CDR3 nucleotide sequence: TGTGCCAGCAACCCAAGGGCGGGGGTGAAAGATACGCAGTATTTT.

This clonotype appeared many times. The chain carries TRBV7-2 and TRBJ2-1; TRBD2 aligns across 9 bases. The germline V gene encodes CDR1 SGHTA and CDR2 FQGNSA. V lost 1 base to trimming and J lost 10 bases; unmatched junction nucleotides: 14. The CDR3 is made up of 17 amino acids. The CDR3 DNA follows: TGTGCCAGCAGCTTAGTGGGGGGACTAGCCCAATCTATGGAGCAGTTCTTC. This translates into CASSLVGGLAQSMEQFF.

This chain uses TRBV7-2 with TRBJ2-3; TRBD2 aligns across 10 bases. The CDR3 extends over 15 amino acids. V trimming: 5 bases; J trimming: 3 bases; junction bases outside the gene matches: 5. CDR1 and CDR2 from the germline V gene are SGHTA and FQGNSA. DNA of the CDR3: TGTGCCAGCAGCATTAATAGCGGGAGGACAGATACGCAGTATTTT. Residues: CASSINSGRTDTQYF.

This chain uses TRBV7-2 with TRBJ2-7, with D perhaps TRBD2 (6 bases). The CDR3 totals 15 residues. V gave up 1 base and J gave up 3 bases, with 13 bases separating them. Germline-derived CDR1 and CDR2 are SGHTA and FQGNSA. For the CDR3, the DNA is TGTGCCAGCAGCTTAGGGTTTAGCGGAGGCTACGAGCAGTACTTC. Translated, it gives CASSLGFSGGYEQYF.

This clonotype was picked up a small number of times. The chain employs TRBV7-6 and TRBJ1-1; D gene uncertain. Trimming removed 4 bases at V and 5 bases at J, with 14 bases between. This CDR3 spans 14 amino acids. Germline CDR1 SGHVS, CDR2 FNYEAQ. The CDR3 reads CASSSYLSRTEAFF. In DNA form, the CDR3 reads TGTGCCAGCAGCTCCTATCTAAGTAGAACTGAAGCTTTCTTT.

Here the CDR3 reads CASSLALSGEGDTQYF. CDR3 in DNA: TGTGCCAGCAGCTTAGCGCTTAGCGGGGAGGGAGATACGCAGTATTTT. The gene calls are TRBV7-9 and TRBJ2-3; 8 nucleotides agree with TRBD2. The CDR3 loop spans 16 amino acids. CDR1 is SEHNR and CDR2 is FQNEAQ in the germline V gene (reference sequence). The trim removed 0 bases at V and 5 bases at J, leaving 7 bases unmatched.

The chain joins TRBV19 to TRBJ2-1; 11 bases align to TRBD2. The CDR3 is 15 amino acids. The ends lost 4 bases at V and 3 bases at J; junction bases unmatched: 2. Per germline, CDR1 LNHDA and CDR2 SQIVND (reference sequence). The CDR3 is CASSKTSGSYNEQFF. The DNA for the CDR3 is TGTGCCAGTAGTAAAACTAGCGGGAGCTACAATGAGCAGTTCTTC. Variable domain in full (rest from reference TRBV19 and TRBJ2-1): DGGITQSPKYLFRKEGQNVTLSCEQNLNHDAMYWYRQDPGQGLRLIYYSQIVNDFQKGDIAEGYSVSREKKESFPLTVTSAQKNPTAFYLCASSKTSGSYNEQFFGPGTRLTVL.

The J gene is TRBJ2-7, the V gene TRBV6-1; D is possibly TRBD2 (6 bases). Looked up from germline, CDR1 is MNHNS and CDR2 is SASEGT. Deletions cut 6 bases from V and 6 bases from J, with 15 bases between. The CDR3 contains 13 residues. CDR3 protein: CASSDRSSGEQYV. For the CDR3, the DNA is TGTGCCAGCAGCGATCGGAGTAGCGGCGAGCAGTACGTC.

The V call is TRBV6-5, the J call TRBJ2-1; D perhaps matches TRBD2 (5 bases). Trimming removed 4 bases from V and 4 bases from J, with 23 bases in between. This CDR3 region has 18 residues. Germline-derived CDR1 and CDR2 are MNHEY and SVGAGI. The CDR3 DNA reads as TGTGCCAGCAGTTTTCGATCCCTATCTTTCGGGATGTACAATGAGCAGTTCTTC. Translated, it gives CASSFRSLSFGMYNEQFF.

The CDR3: CASSLPRVVNGYTF. CDR3 nucleotides: TGTGCCAGCAGCTTACCCAGGGTTGTTAATGGCTACACCTTC. This chain connects TRBV5-4 to TRBJ1-2; D is perhaps TRBD1 (5 bases). Trimming cost V 2 bases and J 6 bases, with 14 bases left between them. The CDR3 has 14 amino acids. Germline CDR1 reads SGHNT; CDR2 reads YYREEE (reference sequence).

This clonotype was counted many times. V and J are TRBV4-1 and TRBJ1-1; D perhaps matches TRBD1 (5 bases). V was shortened by 6 bases and J by 3 bases, with 5 bases between the two germline ends. The V gene's germline CDR1 is MGHRA and CDR2 YSYEKL. This CDR3 comprises 11 residues. CDR3 nucleotide sequence: TGCGCCAGCAGGGGGGACACTGAAGCTTTCTTT. It encodes CASRGDTEAFF.

This clonotype occurred many times. The chain joins TRBV7-8 to TRBJ1-6, with 7 bases identical to TRBD1. The V and J ends lost 5 bases and 7 bases, in that order; junction bases with no gene match: 11. The CDR3 is 16 residues long. Germline assignment: CDR1 SGHVS and CDR2 FQNEAQ. CDR3 DNA: TGTGCCAGCAGCCTCCTCCGGGACAGAGGGAATTCACCCCTCCACTTT. It codes for CASSLLRDRGNSPLHF.

The chain has TRBV29-1 and TRBJ2-2; D gene ambiguous. This CDR3 contains 13 residues. Germline V lookup: CDR1 SQVTM, CDR2 ANQGSEA. V was clipped by 7 bases and J by 6 bases, with 15 bases between them. The CDR3 sequence: CSGSGQPAGELFF. CDR3 DNA sequence: TGCAGCGGGTCGGGTCAACCGGCCGGGGAGCTGTTTTTT.

The rearrangement joins TRBV20-1 to TRBJ2-7; D perhaps matches TRBD2 (5 bases). This CDR3 spans 14 amino acids. V was trimmed by 0 bases and J by 3 bases, leaving 12 bases between them. Germline CDR1 DFQATT, CDR2 SNEGSKA (reference sequence). The CDR3 DNA reads TGCAGTGCTAGAGATGGAGGAGGCGGCTACGAGCAGTACGTC. It encodes CSARDGGGGYEQYV.

This clonotype occurred many times. In DNA form, the CDR3 reads TGTGCCACCACGGTCGGCGGACACTATGGCTACACCTTC. Translated, it gives CATTVGGHYGYTF. The rearrangement links TRBV7-8 to TRBJ1-2; D gene uncertain. Trimming shortened V by 10 bases and J by 3 bases, and 15 bases separated the two germline ends. CDR3 size: 13 residues. Per the germline V gene, CDR1 is SGHVS and CDR2 is FQNEAQ.

The rearrangement joins TRBV24-1 to TRBJ2-1; the match to TRBD2 covers 8 bases. The CDR3 loop spans 17 amino acids. Trimming removed 4 bases from V and 2 bases from J; junction bases left unmatched: 9. Germline loops: CDR1 KGHDR, CDR2 SFDVKD. This chain's CDR3 is CATSDHISGSAYNEQFF. CDR3 sequence (DNA): TGTGCCACCAGTGACCATATCAGCGGGAGTGCCTACAATGAGCAGTTCTTC.

The V call is TRBV10-3, the J call TRBJ2-3; D tentatively fits TRBD1 or TRBD2 (5 bases each). The germline gives CDR1 ENHRY, CDR2 SYGVKD. The ends were cut back, 8 bases at V and 8 bases at J, with 14 bases in the middle. This CDR3 has 12 residues. The chain's CDR3 is CAIEGPEVTQYF. The CDR3 DNA reads TGTGCCATCGAGGGACCCGAGGTTACGCAGTATTTT.

The CDR3 here is CASSPSQGNTEAFF. The CDR3 nucleotides are TGTGCCAGCAGCCCGTCGCAGGGGAACACTGAAGCTTTCTTT. The chain uses TRBV7-3 and TRBJ1-1, with D perhaps TRBD1 (5 bases). The CDR3 has 14 residues. Between the trimmed V and J ends, which lost 5 bases and 1 base, there was a span of 11 bases. Looked up from germline, CDR1 is SGHTA and CDR2 is FQGTGA.

V and J are TRBV4-3 and TRBJ2-1; D remains unclear. The CDR3 runs to 18 residues. Trimming cost V 1 base and J 0 bases, with 16 bases left between them. Per the germline V gene, CDR1 is LGHNA and CDR2 is YSLEER. The CDR3 region has the DNA TGCGCCAGCAGCCAAGGACCTCGCGGTCAGAGCTCCTACAATGAGCAGTTCTTC. Protein: CASSQGPRGQSSYNEQFF.

V is TRBV15 and J is TRBJ2-5; tentative D call: TRBD1 (6 bases). The CDR3 covers 12 residues. V dropped 6 bases and J dropped 1 base, with 6 bases sitting between them. Looked up from germline, CDR1 is LNHNV and CDR2 is YYDKDF (reference sequence). This CDR3 is CATRGGQETQYF. The CDR3 region has the DNA TGTGCCACCAGAGGGGGCCAAGAGACCCAGTACTTC.